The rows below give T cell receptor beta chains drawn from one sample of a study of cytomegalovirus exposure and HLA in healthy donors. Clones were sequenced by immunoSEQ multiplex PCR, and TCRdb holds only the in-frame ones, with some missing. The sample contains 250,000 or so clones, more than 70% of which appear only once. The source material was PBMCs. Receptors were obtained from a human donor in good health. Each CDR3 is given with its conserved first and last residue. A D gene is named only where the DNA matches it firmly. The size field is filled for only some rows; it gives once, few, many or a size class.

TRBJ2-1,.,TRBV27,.,TGTGCCAGCAGTTTTTCTAGCGTAGGGAGGAATGAGCAGTTCTTC,CASSFSSVGRNEQFF
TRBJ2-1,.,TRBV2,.,TGTGCCAGCAGTGGGGGGACTTCGAGCTCCTACAATGAGCAGTTCTTC,CASSGGTSSSYNEQFF
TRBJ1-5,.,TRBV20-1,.,TGCAGTGTGGGGGGTCAGCCCCAGCATTTT,CSVGGQPQHF
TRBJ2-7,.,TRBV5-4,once,TGTGCCAGCAGCTTGAGGGACACAGCCTACGAGCAGTACTTC,CASSLRDTAYEQYF
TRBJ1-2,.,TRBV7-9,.,TGTGCCAGCAGCTTAGCCGGGGGGCAATCTAACTATGGCTACACCTTC,CASSLAGGQSNYGYTF
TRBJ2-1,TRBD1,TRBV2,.,TGTGCCAGCAGTGAAGGGGGACAGTCCTACAATGAGCAGTTCTTC,CASSEGGQSYNEQFF
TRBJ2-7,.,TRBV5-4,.,TGTGCCAGCAGCTCAGGGGTGGGGGTCTCCTACGAGCAGTACTTC,CASSSGVGVSYEQYF
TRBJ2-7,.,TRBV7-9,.,TGTGCCAGCAGTACCGCCGGGTCTCCCGTCTACGAGCAGTACTTC,CASSTAGSPVYEQYF
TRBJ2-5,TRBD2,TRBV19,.,TGTGCCAGTAGTCCCTCTAGCGGGAGGGGAGAGACCCAGTACTTC,CASSPSSGRGETQYF
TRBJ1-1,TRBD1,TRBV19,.,TGTGCCAGTATCCCCACAGGGGTGAACACTGAAGCTTTCTTT,CASIPTGVNTEAFF
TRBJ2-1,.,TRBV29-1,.,TGCAGCGTTACACAGGGTAGCGAGCAGTTCTTC,CSVTQGSEQFF
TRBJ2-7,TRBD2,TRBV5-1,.,TGCGCCAGCAGCGTGGACCTCTTCCTAGCGGGAGGACCACCCTACGAGCAGTACTTC,CASSVDLFLAGGPPYEQYF
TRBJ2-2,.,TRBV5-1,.,TGCGCCAGCAGCAACACGAACACCGGGGAGCTGTTTTTT,CASSNTNTGELFF
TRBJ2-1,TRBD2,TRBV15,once,TGTGCCACCAGCAGAGGTCAGACCGCCTGGACTAGTACCAATGAGCAGTTCTTC,CATSRGQTAWTSTNEQFF
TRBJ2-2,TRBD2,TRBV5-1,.,TGCGCCAGCAGCCCCCCAGCGGGAGGCCCGGGCACCGGGGAGCTGTTTTTT,CASSPPAGGPGTGELFF
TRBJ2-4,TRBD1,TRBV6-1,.,TGTGCCAGCAGTGACGTCGGGACAGCCGGAAACATTCAGTACTTC,CASSDVGTAGNIQYF
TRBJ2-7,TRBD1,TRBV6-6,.,TGTGCCAGCAGAACCGGGACAGGGACGATCTACGAGCAGTACTTC,CASRTGTGTIYEQYF
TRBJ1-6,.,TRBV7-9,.,TGTGCCAGCAGCCCCCCGTTTAGGAGGGGAAGCTCACCCCTCCACTTT,CASSPPFRRGSSPLHF
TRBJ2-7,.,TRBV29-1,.,TGCAGCGTTGAAGCCCAATCCTACGAGCAGTACTTC,CSVEAQSYEQYF
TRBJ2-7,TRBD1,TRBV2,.,TGTGCCAGCATGGACAGGGGCAGGAGCGAGCAGTACTTC,CASMDRGRSEQYF
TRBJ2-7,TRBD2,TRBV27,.,TGTGCCAGCAGTTTATCGGGGGGGACTAGCGGGATAAAGGAGCAGTACTTC,CASSLSGGTSGIKEQYF
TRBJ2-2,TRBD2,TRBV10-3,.,TGTGCCATAAGACTAGCGGGAAACACCGGGGAGCTGTTTTTT,CAIRLAGNTGELFF
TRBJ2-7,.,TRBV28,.,TGTGCCAGCAGTAAACAGAGGGTCGAGCAGTACTTC,CASSKQRVEQYF
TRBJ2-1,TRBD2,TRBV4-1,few,TGCGCCAGCAGCCATCCTGGACTAGCGGGAGGGCCTATTTACAATGAGCAGTTCTTC,CASSHPGLAGGPIYNEQFF
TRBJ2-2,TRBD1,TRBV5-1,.,TGCGCCAGCAGCTTAACGACAGGGAAGGGCACCGGGGAGCTGTTTTTT,CASSLTTGKGTGELFF
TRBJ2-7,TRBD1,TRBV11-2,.,TGTGCCAGCAGCTTAGATCGGGGGACAGGGGGGGAGCAGTACTTC,CASSLDRGTGGEQYF
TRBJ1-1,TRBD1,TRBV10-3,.,TGTGCCATCACCGAGTATGGACAGGGTAACACTGAAGCTTTCTTT,CAITEYGQGNTEAFF
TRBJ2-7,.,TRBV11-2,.,TGTGCCAGCAGCTTAGAACCAGGGTGGGAGCAGTACTTC,CASSLEPGWEQYF